This passage covers 2 T cell receptor beta chains from one sample sequenced in a study of T cells after yellow fever vaccination. In TCRdb, the 5' RACE reads were re-called with MiXCR into one record per CDR3 protein. The sample lists some 22,000 distinct CDR3 sequences; around 5.2% were seen once. The input for sequencing was PBMCs, either bulk or a sorted T-cell subset (CD4+, CD8+, memory, or dextramer-sorted; not recorded which), taken roughly 46 days after the first yellow fever vaccination. These receptors were collected from a man aged 18 to 35 who received the YFV17D yellow fever vaccine.

In this sample, this clonotype turned up many times. The chain combines TRBV4-3 with TRBJ2-3, with 7 bases identical to TRBD2. The V and J ends lost 3 bases and 0 bases, in that order; junction bases with no gene match: 12. CDR3 length equals 18 residues. Germline V gene sequence: CDR1 LGHNA, CDR2 YSLEER. The DNA of the CDR3 is TGCGCCAGCAGCCAGGATCTCAAAAGCGGGGTTAGCACAGATACGCAGTATTTT. Protein sequence: CASSQDLKSGVSTDTQYF.

This chain links TRBV24-1 with TRBJ2-6; D call uncertain. The germline CDR1 and CDR2 sequences are KGHDR and SFDVKD. The V end lost 1 base, the J end lost 0 bases, and 3 bases lay between the germline ends. The CDR3 length is 15 residues. CDR3 in DNA: TGTGCCACCAGTGATTTCAGCTCTGGGGCCAACGTCCTGACTTTC. As protein: CATSDFSSGANVLTF.